The 13 T cell receptor beta chains listed next were all sequenced from one sample in a study of control samples from healthy donors and cancer patients (dated by TCRdb to 2020 to 2021). The library was built by means of the immunoSEQ multiplex PCR assay. TCRdb obtained this table from immuneACCESS and retained in-frame rearrangements with V and J assigned. These tables miss some clones; where compared with another copy, unresolved V genes account for less than half of the shortfall, and the remainder is unexplained. This sample lists around 120,000 clones; 87% were detected once. The top ten clones comprise over 7.5% of the sample. Material for sequencing was blood. These receptors originate from a man aged 40-55 years in good health.

The rearrangement joins TRBV30 to TRBJ1-5; TRBD1 is a possible D gene (6 bases). V was shortened by 0 bases and J by 4 bases, with 7 bases between the two germline ends. The length of the CDR3 is 13 residues. Per germline, CDR1 GTSNPN and CDR2 SVGIG (reference sequence). CDR3 DNA sequence: TGTGCCTGGAGTGTAACAGGGAATCAGCCCCAGCATTTT. It encodes CAWSVTGNQPQHF.

This clone was detected a few times. This sample also contains other DNA sequences that code for the same CDR3. The chain employs TRBV18 and TRBJ1-1; D is undetermined. The CDR3 loop spans 14 amino acids. Germline CDR1 is KGHSH and CDR2 is LQKENI. V lost 2 bases and J lost 1, with 8 bases in between. The CDR3 sequence: CASSPRTENTEAFF. In DNA form, the CDR3 reads TGTGCCAGCTCACCAAGGACGGAGAACACTGAAGCTTTCTTT.

The J gene is TRBJ2-5, the V gene TRBV11-3; D could derive from TRBD1 or TRBD2 (6 bases each). V was cut by 5 bases and J by 4 bases, with 17 bases left in between. This CDR3 spans 15 amino acids. Germline V gene sequence: CDR1 SGHNT, CDR2 YENEEA. In DNA, the CDR3 is TGTGCCAGCAGCGAAAGAGGGGGGCGGGCAGAGACCCAGTACTTC. As protein: CASSERGGRAETQYF.

The sample holds one count of this clone. This chain links TRBV7-2 with TRBJ2-2; 8 bases fit TRBD1. J lost 6 bases, V lost 5 bases, and 2 bases had no gene match. This CDR3 has 13 amino acids. Per the germline V gene, CDR1 is SGHTA and CDR2 is FQGNSA. The CDR3: CASSRTGPGELFF. CDR3 DNA: TGTGCCAGCAGCCGGACAGGGCCCGGGGAGCTGTTTTTT.

The chain is built from TRBV5-1 and TRBJ2-7, with D possibly TRBD1 on 6 matching bases. Trimming took off 0 bases at V and 0 bases at J, with 10 bases between the two ends. Germline V CDR1 and CDR2: SGHRS, YFSETQ. The CDR3 spans 15 residues. The DNA for the CDR3 is TGCGCCAGCAGCTTGGGGCCAGGGGACTCCTACGAGCAGTACTTC. Its protein is CASSLGPGDSYEQYF.

The V and J genes are TRBV24-1 and TRBJ1-2, with D possibly TRBD1 on 5 matching bases. With 9 bases removed from V and 0 bases from J, the gap between germline ends came to 7 bases. The CDR3 spans 12 residues. Germline V gene sequence: CDR1 KGHDR, CDR2 SFDVKD. This chain's CDR3 is CATSGPNYGYTF. The CDR3 DNA reads TGTGCCACCTCGGGACCTAACTATGGCTACACCTTC.

This clone was seen a handful of times. The genes are TRBV10-2 and TRBJ2-1, with 8 positions matching TRBD1. The germline V gene has CDR1 WSHSY and CDR2 SAAADI. This CDR3 has 12 residues. After removal of 10 bases from V and 9 bases from J, the junction contained 8 bases not matched to a gene. The CDR3 DNA reads TGCGCCATCGCGACAGGGGTAGGTGAGCAGTTCTTC. It codes for CAIATGVGEQFF.

The chain carries TRBV2 and TRBJ2-3; D unresolved. CDR1 is SNHLY and CDR2 is FYNNEI in the germline V gene. The ends were cut back, 7 bases at V and 5 bases at J, with 16 bases in the middle. This CDR3 comprises 14 residues. The CDR3 loop is CASIVGLLEDTQYF. CDR3 nucleotide sequence: TGTGCCAGCATTGTCGGCCTATTAGAAGATACGCAGTATTTT.

The CDR3 sequence is CASNAFDGGYYEQYF. The CDR3 DNA sequence: TGTGCCAGCAACGCCTTTGACGGGGGCTACTACGAGCAGTACTTC. V gene TRBV9 combines with J gene TRBJ2-7; tentatively, D is TRBD1 or TRBD2 (6 bases each). This CDR3 has 15 residues. The V and J ends lost 6 bases and 3 bases respectively, with 19 bases between them. Germline CDR1 SGDLS, CDR2 YYNGEE.

This clone showed up just once. The chain links TRBV7-9 to TRBJ2-5, with a weak D call TRBD2 (6 bases). Germline assignment: CDR1 SEHNR and CDR2 FQNEAQ (reference sequence). Trimming cost V 4 bases and J 4 bases, with 22 bases left between them. CDR3 length: 17 residues. In DNA form, the CDR3 reads TGTGCCAGCAGCTATAAGAGCGGATCGGGGGTTCGAGAGACCCAGTACTTC. It yields the protein CASSYKSGSGVRETQYF.

The chain employs TRBV6-6 and TRBJ2-5, with a tentative D call TRBD2 (5 bases). V shed 2 bases and J shed 5 bases, with 6 bases lying between them. This CDR3 spans 12 amino acids. The germline V gene has CDR1 MNHNY and CDR2 SVGAGI (reference sequence). The CDR3 sequence: CASSYPGETQYF. The CDR3 bases are TGTGCCAGCAGTTACCCGGGGGAGACCCAGTACTTC.

The CDR3 region is CASSLGGGPDTQYF. CDR3 DNA sequence: TGCGCCAGCAGCCTCGGCGGGGGCCCAGATACGCAGTATTTT. The chain couples TRBV4-3 to TRBJ2-3; a weak D match, TRBD2 (7 bases). Germline V lookup: CDR1 LGHNA, CDR2 YSLEER. Trimming removed 4 bases at V and 4 bases at J, with 12 bases between. The CDR3 length is 14 residues.

The rearrangement joins TRBV6-5 to TRBJ1-5; D is unclear. Germline V gene sequence: CDR1 MNHEY, CDR2 SVGAGI. This CDR3 has 15 amino acids. Trimming stripped 6 bases from V and 0 bases from J, with 12 bases between. CDR3 sequence: CASSGVAGSNQPQHF. In nucleotides, the CDR3 is TGTGCCAGCAGCGGTGTAGCGGGTAGCAATCAGCCCCAGCATTTT.